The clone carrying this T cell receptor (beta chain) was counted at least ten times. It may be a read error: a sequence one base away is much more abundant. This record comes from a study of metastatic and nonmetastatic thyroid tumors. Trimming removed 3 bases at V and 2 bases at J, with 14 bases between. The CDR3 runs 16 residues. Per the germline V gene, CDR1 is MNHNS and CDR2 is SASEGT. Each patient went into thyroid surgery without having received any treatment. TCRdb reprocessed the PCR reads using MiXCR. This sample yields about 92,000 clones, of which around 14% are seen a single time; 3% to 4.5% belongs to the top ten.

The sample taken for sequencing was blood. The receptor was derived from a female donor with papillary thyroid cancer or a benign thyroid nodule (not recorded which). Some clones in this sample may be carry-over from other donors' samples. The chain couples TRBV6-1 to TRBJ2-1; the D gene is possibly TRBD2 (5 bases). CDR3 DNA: TGTGCCAGCAGTGACGCGCGTGGACTCCCCTACAATGAGCAGTTCTTC. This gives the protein CASSDARGLPYNEQFF.